Following are 14 T cell receptor beta chains from one sample sequenced in a study of cytomegalovirus exposure and HLA in healthy donors. PCR involved 60 Vbeta and 13 Jbeta primers. TCRdb's table, derived via immunoSEQ multiplex PCR, lists solely in-frame clones and lacks some. In total, the table holds more than 95,000 clones. Specimen: PBMCs. The receptor source for this set is a man between 40 and 49 years old in good health and CMV-seronegative.

The V and J genes are TRBV6-5 and TRBJ2-7; 10 positions agree with TRBD2. The CDR3 is made up of 13 amino acids. V lost 10 bases to trimming and J lost 3 bases; unmatched junction nucleotides: 6. CDR1 MNHEY and CDR2 SVGAGI come from the germline V gene. The CDR3 loop is CATRTSGNYEQYF. In nucleotides, the CDR3 is TGTGCCACCAGGACTAGCGGAAACTACGAGCAGTACTTC.

This rearrangement joins TRBV5-4 to TRBJ2-7, with 7 positions matching TRBD1. Germline lookup yields CDR1 SGHNT and CDR2 YYREEE (reference sequence). J gave up 3 bases and V 3 bases, and 15 bases lay outside the gene matches. CDR3 length: 17 amino acids. In DNA form, the CDR3 reads TGTGCCAGCAGCTCGACAGGGTTCGCGAACAGTCTCTACGAGCAGTACTTC. It translates to CASSSTGFANSLYEQYF.

The genes are TRBV7-8 and TRBJ1-2; possible D gene TRBD1, 6 bases. CDR1 and CDR2 (germline): SGHVS, FQNEAQ. The V end was cut by 8 bases, the J end by 9 bases, with 16 bases between. The CDR3 sequence is 12 residues long. The DNA of the CDR3 is TGTGCCAGCTCAAACAGGGTGGTTAGCTACACCTTC. Protein product: CASSNRVVSYTF.

V and J are TRBV5-1 and TRBJ2-1, with 8 bases lining up with TRBD2. CDR1 and CDR2 (germline): SGHRS, YFSETQ. Trimming at V came to 2 bases and at J to 6 bases, leaving 10 bases not matched to a gene. CDR3 length: 16 residues. The CDR3 loop is CASSFLGGTRGNEQFF. DNA of the CDR3: TGCGCCAGCAGCTTCCTCGGAGGGACTAGAGGCAATGAGCAGTTCTTC.

The V call is TRBV5-1, the J call TRBJ2-2; D gene ambiguous. Germline V lookup: CDR1 SGHRS, CDR2 YFSETQ. This CDR3 spans 17 amino acids. Trimming removed 4 bases from V and 0 bases from J, with 16 bases in between. CDR3 loop: CASSLMERNANTGELFF. Written as DNA, the CDR3 is TGCGCCAGCAGCCTTATGGAGCGAAACGCGAACACCGGGGAGCTGTTTTTT.

DNA for the CDR3: TGTGCCAGCAGTCCCCAGCAGGGTAGTAATCAGCCCCAGCATTTT. This translates into CASSPQQGSNQPQHF. This chain joins TRBV28 and TRBJ1-5; perhaps TRBD1 as D (5 bases). V was clipped by 5 bases and J by 4 bases, with 15 bases between them. The CDR3 runs to 15 residues. Germline V lookup: CDR1 MDHEN, CDR2 SYDVKM.

The V gene is TRBV28, the J gene TRBJ2-3, with D possibly being TRBD2 (7 bases). Per germline, CDR1 MDHEN and CDR2 SYDVKM. This CDR3 has 14 residues. V gave up 2 bases and J gave up 5 bases, with 11 bases separating them. The CDR3 loop is CASSLAGAGDTQYF. For the CDR3, the DNA is TGTGCCAGCAGTTTAGCGGGGGCGGGAGATACGCAGTATTTT.

The CDR3 region is CASSPGVGLNTEAFF. CDR3 coding DNA: TGTGCCAGCAGTCCGGGGGTCGGCTTGAACACTGAAGCTTTCTTT. The chain couples TRBV6-5 to TRBJ1-1; possible D gene TRBD1, 5 bases. Germline CDR1 is MNHEY and CDR2 is SVGAGI. The CDR3 runs 15 residues. V lost 5 bases to trimming and J lost 0 bases, with 13 bases between them.

The chain carries TRBV11-3 and TRBJ2-7; perhaps TRBD2 as D (6 bases). The germline V gene has CDR1 SGHNT and CDR2 YENEEA. CDR3 length: 13 amino acids. V dropped 2 bases and J dropped 5 bases, with 10 bases sitting between them. For the CDR3, the DNA is TGTGCCAGCAGCTTAAGGTGGAGGGACGAGCAGTACTTC. Residues: CASSLRWRDEQYF.

The CDR3 DNA sequence: TGTGCCAGCAGCTCGCCACCCGCGGGACTAGCGGGAGTCTGGTTGTCGACGCAGTATTTT. It codes for CASSSPPAGLAGVWLSTQYF. The V call is TRBV11-3, the J call TRBJ2-3; 14 nucleotides align to TRBD2. CDR3 length: 20 amino acids. V shed 4 bases, J shed 9 bases, and the junction held 21 bases outside the gene matches. Germline lookup yields CDR1 SGHNT and CDR2 YENEEA.

This chain connects TRBV6-5 to TRBJ2-5; TRBD2 is a possible D gene (5 bases). V lost 8 bases, J lost 1 base, and 14 bases lay in between. The CDR3 totals 14 residues. In germline, CDR1 is MNHEY, CDR2 SVGAGI. The CDR3 sequence is CASGRGPRQETQYF. CDR3 nucleotides: TGTGCCAGCGGTAGAGGGCCTCGCCAAGAGACCCAGTACTTC.

The V call is TRBV5-1, the J call TRBJ2-7, with 8 bases that match TRBD2. The germline V gene has CDR1 SGHRS and CDR2 YFSETQ. The CDR3 sequence is 16 residues long. Trimming removed 3 bases from V and 2 bases from J; junction bases left unmatched: 10. CDR3 region: CASSYDGGGSTYEQYF. DNA for the CDR3: TGCGCCAGCAGCTACGACGGGGGGGGATCGACCTACGAGCAGTACTTC.

This chain links TRBV9 with TRBJ1-1; no definite D call. The CDR3 loop spans 18 amino acids. Germline CDR1 reads SGDLS; CDR2 reads YYNGEE. The V and J ends lost 0 bases and 1 base respectively, with 19 bases between them. The CDR3 sequence: CASSVGSPVMSRNTEAFF. CDR3 DNA sequence: TGTGCCAGCAGCGTAGGTTCCCCCGTGATGTCCAGGAACACTGAAGCTTTCTTT.

V usage is TRBV6-1 and J usage is TRBJ2-1; tentatively, D is TRBD1 (7 bases). V was trimmed by 4 bases and J by 6 bases, leaving 19 bases between them. CDR1 is MNHNS and CDR2 is SASEGT in the germline V gene. The CDR3 covers 16 residues. The CDR3 spells CASSAYQGGTRNEQFF. The CDR3 DNA reads as TGTGCCAGCAGTGCGTACCAGGGGGGCACCCGCAATGAGCAGTTCTTC.